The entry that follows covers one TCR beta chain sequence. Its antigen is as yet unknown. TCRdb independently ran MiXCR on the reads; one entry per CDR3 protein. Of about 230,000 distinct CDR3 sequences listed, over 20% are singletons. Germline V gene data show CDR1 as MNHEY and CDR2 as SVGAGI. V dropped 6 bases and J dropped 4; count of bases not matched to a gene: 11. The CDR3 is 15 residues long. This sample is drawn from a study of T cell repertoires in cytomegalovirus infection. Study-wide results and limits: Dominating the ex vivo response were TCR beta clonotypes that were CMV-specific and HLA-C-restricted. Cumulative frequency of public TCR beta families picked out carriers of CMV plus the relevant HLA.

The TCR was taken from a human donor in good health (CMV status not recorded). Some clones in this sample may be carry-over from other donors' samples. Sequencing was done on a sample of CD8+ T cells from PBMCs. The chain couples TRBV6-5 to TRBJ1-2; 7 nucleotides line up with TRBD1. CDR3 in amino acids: CASRPGQAEFYGYTF. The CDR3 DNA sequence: TGTGCCAGCAGACCCGGACAGGCGGAATTCTATGGCTACACCTTC.